This T cell receptor (beta chain) was captured by sequencing in a study of OX40 agonist ivuxolimab in advanced cancers. Regarding the complete study: Ivuxolimab, which targeted the costimulatory receptor OX40 (CD134), was an agonistic, fully human IgG2 monoclonal antibody. Of the approximately 53 patients in dose escalation, 19 had hepatocellular carcinoma, about 15 had melanoma, 9 had renal cell carcinoma and 9 had head and neck cancer. In the dose-escalation cohort, 75% to 85% of patients were male, and the mean age was 60 years with a range of about 20 to 90. Patients were allowed to have had prior anti-PD-1, anti-PD-L1 or anti-CTLA-4 therapy, and 40% to 45% of the dose-escalation patients had previously received checkpoint inhibitors. The point of sequencing TCRbeta in the periphery was to test whether ivuxolimab changed TCR sequence diversity and drove clonal T-cell expansion. The paper covers the monotherapy dose-escalation part of the phase I ivuxolimab trial, which included N of about 50 patients. Intravenous ivuxolimab was administered to patients every 2 weeks at six dose levels: 0.01, 0.1, 0.3, 1.5, 3 and 10 mg/kg. Three dose-escalation patients achieved partial responses, one with hepatocellular carcinoma and two with cutaneous melanoma. What the work shows at the level of the full study, not this receptor alone: Low levels of normalized T-cell clonal expansion were also seen in some patients who did not respond. The antigen specificity of the peripheral T cells that underwent clonal expansion was not determined. Partial responders in the 0.1-3.0 mg/kg groups had among the lowest normalized peripheral clonal expansion, especially among CD8+ T cells. Clonal expansion of both CD4+ and CD8+ blood T cells was observed from baseline to week 6 at doses 0.1 to 3.0 mg/kg. After ivuxolimab, CD8+ T cells had more expanded clones than CD4+ T cells on average.

Patients with a history of autoimmune disease or receiving systemic immunosuppression were excluded from the trial. Peripheral blood for TCR sequencing was collected from all dose cohorts at baseline, on cycle 4 day 1, and on cycle 7 day 1. Samples came from an open-label, multicenter, first-in-human phase I dose-escalation trial of ivuxolimab. Adults with locally advanced or metastatic melanoma, renal cell, hepatocellular, or head and neck squamous cell carcinoma were enrolled in the trial. Before TCR sequencing, CD4+ T cells and CD8+ T cells were sorted from peripheral blood as separate populations. To sequence the TCRbeta CDR3 region, genomic DNA was isolated from the sorted cells. TCRbeta CDR3 regions were sequenced using the immunoSEQ Assay. TCRdb holds this immuneACCESS table with in-frame rearrangements only. Some clones are missing; in checked studies, unresolved V genes explain under half, and the rest has no known cause. The sample yields 40,000 to 45,000 clones; 70% to 90% were counted once. The leading ten clones occupy roughly 14% of the sample.

As encoded in the germline V gene, CDR1 is KGHSH while CDR2 is LQKENI. Taken from cysteine to phenylalanine, the CDR3 has 15 residues. Left in the record is the CDR3 DNA by itself, 45 bases read in frame from the first base. Cut back by 3 bases and 5 bases, the V and J ends lie 14 bases apart. Note on this clone: What this receptor recognizes is not known. Base-call qualities are not available, and no considerably larger clone is one nucleotide away.

The chain joins TRBV18 to TRBJ2-1; matching of 6 bases hints at TRBD1 as the D gene. The clonotype comes from an adult with an advanced solid tumor such as melanoma, head and neck, liver or kidney cancer. Sequencing used CD4+ or CD8+ T cells sorted from blood, obtained in a trial of the OX40 agonist ivuxolimab. The CDR3 corresponds to CASSPYRDTNNEQFF. The DNA sequence reads TGTGCCAGCTCACCCTACCGGGACACAAACAATGAGCAGTTCTTC.